Each of the 20 T cell receptor beta chains below was sequenced from the same sample in a study of blood T cell repertoires in COVID-19. Clones were read by immunoSEQ multiplex PCR, and TCRdb kept only the in-frame ones, dropping some. Of about 210,000 clones in the sample, roughly 88% were seen once. Input material: peripheral blood. Every receptor here comes from a young man with active or convalescent COVID-19.

On this clone: The sample has other DNA sequences that encode this CDR3 too. The chain joins TRBV5-5 to TRBJ1-1, with D unclear. The ends were cut back, 2 bases at V and 3 bases at J, with 8 bases in the middle. The length of the CDR3 is 13 residues. Germline CDR1 and CDR2: SGHKS and YYEKEE (reference sequence). CDR3 residues: CASSFSVDTEAFF. The DNA for the CDR3 is TGTGCCAGCAGCTTTTCTGTCGACACTGAAGCTTTCTTT. Full variable domain (rest looked up from reference TRBV5-5 and TRBJ1-1): DAGVTQSPTHLIKTRGQQVTLRCSPISGHKSVSWYQQVLGQGPQFIFQYYEKEERGRGNFPDRFSARQFPNYSSELNVNALLLGDSALYLCASSFSVDTEAFFGQGTRLTVV.

This clone was counted once. V and J are TRBV11-2 and TRBJ1-6; D may be TRBD1 (6 bases). V was trimmed by 0 bases and J by 10 bases, leaving 13 bases between them. Germline CDR1 is SGHAT and CDR2 is FQNNGV. The CDR3 covers 15 residues. The chain's CDR3 is CASSLDTGLWSPLHF. In nucleotides, the CDR3 is TGTGCCAGCAGCTTAGATACAGGGCTCTGGTCACCCCTCCACTTT.

The chain has TRBV9 and TRBJ2-4; the D is unclear. This CDR3 has 14 residues. The V end was cut by 0 bases, the J end by 9 bases, with 13 bases between. The germline gives CDR1 SGDLS, CDR2 YYNGEE. CDR3 nucleotides: TGTGCCAGCAGCGTAGCCCTAACGGAGAGCATTCAGTACTTC. Translated: CASSVALTESIQYF.

Only one count was recorded for this clone. The rearrangement links TRBV5-5 to TRBJ1-1; 8 bases align to TRBD1. CDR1 SGHKS and CDR2 YYEKEE come from the germline V gene (reference sequence). The V segment lost 6 bases and the J segment 0 bases; nucleotides outside the gene matches: 4. CDR3 size: 14 residues. The DNA for the CDR3 is TGTGCCAGCAAGTCGGGACAGGTGAACACTGAAGCTTTCTTT. Translating gives CASKSGQVNTEAFF.

Only one count was recorded for this clone. The chain is built from TRBV27 and TRBJ2-3, with a tentative D call TRBD2 (5 bases). The V end was cut by 7 bases, the J end by 1 base, with 9 bases between. The length of the CDR3 is 13 residues. Germline V gene data show CDR1 as MNHEY and CDR2 as SMNVEV (reference sequence). In nucleotides, the CDR3 is TGTGCCAGCACCCGGACTGGCACAGATACGCAGTATTTT. Amino acid sequence: CASTRTGTDTQYF.

The chain combines TRBV6-1 with TRBJ1-1, with a weak D call TRBD1 (5 bases). This CDR3 has 18 residues. Between the trimmed V and J ends, which lost 4 bases and 3 bases, there was a span of 24 bases. Germline CDR1 is MNHNS and CDR2 is SASEGT. CDR3 loop: CASSAEGWGYAGYTEAFF. The CDR3 coding sequence is TGTGCCAGCAGTGCGGAGGGATGGGGGTATGCTGGTTACACTGAAGCTTTCTTT.

Here the CDR3 DNA reads TGTGCCAGCAGATCAGCTCCAGGATCCGGGGGCACCGGGGAGCTGTTTTTT. It translates to CASRSAPGSGGTGELFF. The chain joins TRBV11-3 to TRBJ2-2, with a possible D match to TRBD2 (6 bases). Between the trimmed V and J ends, which lost 6 bases and 4 bases, there was a span of 21 bases. CDR1 SGHNT and CDR2 YENEEA come from the germline V gene. CDR3 length: 17 residues.

Written as DNA, the CDR3 is TGTGCCAGCAGCTTGGGACAGGGGGGCACTGAAGCTTTCTTT. This sequence encodes CASSLGQGGTEAFF. This chain uses TRBV5-4 with TRBJ1-1; 9 bases map to TRBD1. Germline loops: CDR1 SGHNT, CDR2 YYREEE (reference sequence). The V segment lost 0 bases and the J segment 4 bases; nucleotides outside the gene matches: 1. This CDR3 is 14 amino acids long.

This chain uses TRBV2 with TRBJ1-1; D remains ambiguous. Trimming removed 4 bases at V and 1 base at J, with 7 bases between. Germline V gene sequence: CDR1 SNHLY, CDR2 FYNNEI. This CDR3 spans 13 amino acids. The CDR3 DNA reads as TGTGCCAGCAGTGGAATAGAGAACACTGAAGCTTTCTTT. Translating it yields CASSGIENTEAFF.

The chain carries TRBV27 and TRBJ2-7; 7 nucleotides line up with TRBD1. This CDR3 contains 15 residues. V was pared by 0 bases and J by 3 bases, with 5 bases of the junction left unmatched. CDR1 and CDR2 from the germline V gene are MNHEY and SMNVEV (reference sequence). DNA of the CDR3: TGTGCCAGCAGTTTATCGTGGACAGGTGACTACGAGCAGTACTTC. It yields the protein CASSLSWTGDYEQYF.

This clone was picked up one time. V gene TRBV2 combines with J gene TRBJ1-1; D unclear. Germline CDR1 SNHLY, CDR2 FYNNEI. V was cut by 3 bases and J by 8 bases, with 16 bases left in between. The CDR3 runs to 14 residues. This chain's CDR3 is CASSDQFPVPEAFF. The CDR3 DNA is TGTGCCAGCAGTGATCAGTTTCCAGTCCCCGAAGCTTTCTTT.

The chain carries TRBV18 and TRBJ2-3; 9 bases align to TRBD2. CDR3 length: 16 residues. Germline V gene data show CDR1 as KGHSH and CDR2 as LQKENI. The J segment lost 1 base and the V segment lost 3 bases, leaving 5 bases of the junction unmatched. In nucleotides, the CDR3 is TGTGCCAGCTCACCCTTGACTAGCGGAGGCACAGATACGCAGTATTTT. It encodes CASSPLTSGGTDTQYF.

V is TRBV3-1 (or the pseudogene TRBV3-2) and J is TRBJ1-2, with D possibly being TRBD1 (6 bases). This CDR3 has 16 amino acids. V was cut by 1 base and J by 8 bases, with 20 bases left in between. Germline V gene lookup returns CDR1 LGHDT and CDR2 YNNKEL (reference sequence). CDR3 amino acids: CASSQGQGLTLRGYTF. The DNA for the CDR3 is TGTGCCAGCAGCCAAGGGCAGGGGCTGACCCTACGGGGCTACACCTTC.

V is TRBV9 and J is TRBJ1-2; the match to TRBD1 covers 11 bases. The CDR3 is made up of 14 amino acids. The germline CDR1 and CDR2 sequences are SGDLS and YYNGEE. With V trimmed by 2 bases and J by 6 bases, 3 bases remained unmatched. The CDR3 DNA sequence: TGTGCCAGCAGCGTTGGGACAGGGGGAAATGGCTACACCTTC. It codes for CASSVGTGGNGYTF.

This clone was counted between two and nine times. V and J are TRBV7-2 and TRBJ1-4; D gene uncertain. This CDR3 is 15 amino acids long. The V gene's germline CDR1 is SGHTA and CDR2 FQGNSA. The V gene lost 1 base and the J gene lost 5 bases, with 11 bases spanning the gap. CDR3 region: CASSLDGGFNEKLFF. CDR3 nucleotides: TGTGCCAGCAGCTTAGACGGCGGCTTCAATGAAAAACTGTTTTTT.

The DNA for the CDR3 is TGTGCCAGCAGGGAGGACAGGGTCTACGAGCAGTACTTC. Encoded protein: CASREDRVYEQYF. V gene TRBV28 combines with J gene TRBJ2-7; the match to TRBD1 covers 8 bases. The CDR3 totals 13 residues. The V and J ends lost 6 bases and 3 bases, in that order; junction bases with no gene match: 4. In germline, CDR1 is MDHEN, CDR2 SYDVKM.

The chain links TRBV7-2 to TRBJ1-2, with 7 positions matching TRBD1. V shed 3 bases, J shed 7 bases, and the junction held 8 bases outside the gene matches. Germline V gene data show CDR1 as SGHTA and CDR2 as FQGNSA. This CDR3 is built from 14 residues. CDR3: CASSFLTGRSGYTF. CDR3 sequence (DNA): TGTGCCAGCAGCTTTTTGACAGGGCGGAGTGGCTACACCTTC.

The chain has TRBV29-1 and TRBJ1-1; D remains ambiguous. V was clipped by 5 bases and J by 8 bases, with 21 bases between them. There are 14 residues in the CDR3. Germline values: CDR1 SQVTM, CDR2 ANQGSEA. Here the CDR3 reads CSVPATGFSPEAFF. CDR3 nucleotide sequence: TGCAGCGTTCCCGCCACGGGGTTTTCCCCCGAAGCTTTCTTT.

The chain has TRBV12-3 or TRBV12-4 and TRBJ1-1; a weak D match, TRBD1 (5 bases). The CDR3 consists of 13 residues. The V end was cut by 5 bases, the J end by 7 bases, with 14 bases between. CDR3: CASSDRLFGEAFF. DNA for the CDR3: TGTGCCAGCAGTGACAGACTTTTCGGTGAAGCTTTCTTT.

CDR3 coding DNA: TGTGCCAGCAGACTCTCGGGGAGCTATGGCTACACCTTC. Its translation is CASRLSGSYGYTF. The chain links TRBV12-3 or TRBV12-4 to TRBJ1-2, with D unresolved. Trimming removed 6 bases at V and 4 bases at J, with 12 bases between. The CDR3 extends over 13 amino acids.